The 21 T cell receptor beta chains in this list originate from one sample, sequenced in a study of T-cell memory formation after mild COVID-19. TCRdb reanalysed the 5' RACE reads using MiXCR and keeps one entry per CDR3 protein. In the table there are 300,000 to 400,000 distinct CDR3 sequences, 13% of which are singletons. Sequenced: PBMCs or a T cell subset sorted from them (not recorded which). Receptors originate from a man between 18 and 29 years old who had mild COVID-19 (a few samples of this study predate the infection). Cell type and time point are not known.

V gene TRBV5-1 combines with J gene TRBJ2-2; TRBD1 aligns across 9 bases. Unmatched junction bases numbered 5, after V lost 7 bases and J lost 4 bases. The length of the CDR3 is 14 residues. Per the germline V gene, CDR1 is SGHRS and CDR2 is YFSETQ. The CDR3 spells CASSWTGVTGELFF. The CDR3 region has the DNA TGCGCCAGCTCTTGGACAGGGGTCACCGGGGAGCTGTTTTTT.

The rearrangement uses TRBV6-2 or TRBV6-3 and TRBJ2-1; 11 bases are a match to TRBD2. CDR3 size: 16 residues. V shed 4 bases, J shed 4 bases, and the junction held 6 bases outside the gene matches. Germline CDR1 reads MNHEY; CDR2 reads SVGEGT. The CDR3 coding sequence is TGTGCCAGCAGTTGGGCCCCTAGCGGGGGGTACAATGAGCAGTTCTTC. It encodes CASSWAPSGGYNEQFF.

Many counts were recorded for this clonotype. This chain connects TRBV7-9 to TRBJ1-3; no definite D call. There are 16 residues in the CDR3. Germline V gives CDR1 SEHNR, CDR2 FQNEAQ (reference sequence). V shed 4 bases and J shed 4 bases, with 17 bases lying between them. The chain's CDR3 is CASSSSTEAVGNTIYF. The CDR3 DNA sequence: TGTGCCAGCAGCTCCAGTACGGAAGCTGTAGGAAACACCATATATTTT.

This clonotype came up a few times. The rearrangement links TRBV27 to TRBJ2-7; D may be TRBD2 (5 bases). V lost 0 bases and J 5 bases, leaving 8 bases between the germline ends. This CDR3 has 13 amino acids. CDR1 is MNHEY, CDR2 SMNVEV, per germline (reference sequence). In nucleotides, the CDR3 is TGTGCCAGCAGTTTATCGAGGGTGGACGAGCAGTACGTC. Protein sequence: CASSLSRVDEQYV.

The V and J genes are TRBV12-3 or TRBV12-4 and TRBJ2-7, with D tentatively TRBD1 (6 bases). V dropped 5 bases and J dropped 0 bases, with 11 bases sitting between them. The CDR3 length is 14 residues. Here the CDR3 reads CASSVDRYSYEQYF. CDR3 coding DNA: TGTGCCAGCAGTGTCGACAGGTACTCCTACGAGCAGTACTTC.

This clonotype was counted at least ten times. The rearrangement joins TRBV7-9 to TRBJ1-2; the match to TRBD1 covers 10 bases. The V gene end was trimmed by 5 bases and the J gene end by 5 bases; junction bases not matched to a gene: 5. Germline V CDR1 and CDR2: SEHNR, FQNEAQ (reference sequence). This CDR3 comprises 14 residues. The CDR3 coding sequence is TGTGCCAGCAGCCCACCGGGACAGGGGTATGGCTACACCTTC. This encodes CASSPPGQGYGYTF. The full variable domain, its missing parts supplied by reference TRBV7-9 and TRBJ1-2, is DTGVSQNPRHKITKRGQNVTFRCDPISEHNRLYWYRQTLGQGPEFLTYFQNEAQLEKSRLLSDRFSAERPKGSFSTLEIQRTEQGDSAMYLCASSPPGQGYGYTFGSGTRLTVV.

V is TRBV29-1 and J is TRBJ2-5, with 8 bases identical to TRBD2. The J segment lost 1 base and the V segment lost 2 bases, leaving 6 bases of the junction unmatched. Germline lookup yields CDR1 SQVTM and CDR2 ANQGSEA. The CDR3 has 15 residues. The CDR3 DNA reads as TGCAGCGTTGAAAAAGCGGGGGACACCCAAGAGACCCAGTACTTC. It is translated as CSVEKAGDTQETQYF.

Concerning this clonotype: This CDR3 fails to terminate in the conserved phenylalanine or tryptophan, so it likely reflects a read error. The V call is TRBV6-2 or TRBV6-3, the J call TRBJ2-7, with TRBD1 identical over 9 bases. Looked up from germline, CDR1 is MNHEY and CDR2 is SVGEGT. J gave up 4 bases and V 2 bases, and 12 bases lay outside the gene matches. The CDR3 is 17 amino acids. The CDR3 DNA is TGTGCCAGCAGTTACGGGAAAACCGGGACAGGGATATACGAGCAGTACTTA. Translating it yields CASSYGKTGTGIYEQYL.

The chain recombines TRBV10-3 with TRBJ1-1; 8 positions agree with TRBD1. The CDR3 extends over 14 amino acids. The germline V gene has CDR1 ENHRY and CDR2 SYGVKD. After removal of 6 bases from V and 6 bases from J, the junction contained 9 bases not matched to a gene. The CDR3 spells CAIRETGGRSEAFF. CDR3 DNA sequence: TGTGCCATCAGGGAAACAGGGGGGCGATCTGAAGCTTTCTTT.

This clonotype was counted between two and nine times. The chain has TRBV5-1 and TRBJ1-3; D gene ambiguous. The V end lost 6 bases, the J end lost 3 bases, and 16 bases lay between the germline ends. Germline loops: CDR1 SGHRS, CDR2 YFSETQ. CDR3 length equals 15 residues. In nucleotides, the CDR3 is TGCGCCAGCACCCTTGGTGGGCATGGTGGAAACACCATATATTTT. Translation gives CASTLGGHGGNTIYF. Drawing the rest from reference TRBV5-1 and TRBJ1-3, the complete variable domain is KAGVTQTPRYLIKTRGQQVTLSCSPISGHRSVSWYQQTPGQGLQFLFEYFSETQRNKGNFPGRFSGRQFSNSRSEMNVSTLELGDSALYLCASTLGGHGGNTIYFGEGSWLTVV.

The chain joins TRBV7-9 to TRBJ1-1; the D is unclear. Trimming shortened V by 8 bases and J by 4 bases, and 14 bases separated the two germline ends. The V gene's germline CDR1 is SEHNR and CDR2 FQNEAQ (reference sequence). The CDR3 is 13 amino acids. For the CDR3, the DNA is TGTGCCAGCGGATCGTGGGTTAGCACTGAAGCTTTCTTT. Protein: CASGSWVSTEAFF.

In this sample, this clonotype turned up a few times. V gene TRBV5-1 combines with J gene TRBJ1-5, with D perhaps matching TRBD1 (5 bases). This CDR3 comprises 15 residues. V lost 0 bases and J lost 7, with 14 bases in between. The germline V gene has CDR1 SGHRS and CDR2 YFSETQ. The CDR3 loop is CASSLEPGQGQPQHF. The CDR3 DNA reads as TGCGCCAGCAGCTTGGAGCCAGGCCAGGGCCAGCCCCAGCATTTT.

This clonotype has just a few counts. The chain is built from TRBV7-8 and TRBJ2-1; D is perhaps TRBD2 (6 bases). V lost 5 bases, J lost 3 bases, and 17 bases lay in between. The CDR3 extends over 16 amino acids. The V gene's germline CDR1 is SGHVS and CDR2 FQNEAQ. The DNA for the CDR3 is TGTGCCAGCAGCCCCCGAGGGAGGCGTGGCTACAATGAGCAGTTCTTC. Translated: CASSPRGRRGYNEQFF. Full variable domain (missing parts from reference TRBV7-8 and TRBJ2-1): GAGVSQSPRYKVAKRGQDVALRCDPISGHVSLFWYQQALGQGPEFLTYFQNEAQLDKSGLPSDRFFAERPEGSVSTLKIQRTQQEDSAVYLCASSPRGRRGYNEQFFGPGTRLTVL.

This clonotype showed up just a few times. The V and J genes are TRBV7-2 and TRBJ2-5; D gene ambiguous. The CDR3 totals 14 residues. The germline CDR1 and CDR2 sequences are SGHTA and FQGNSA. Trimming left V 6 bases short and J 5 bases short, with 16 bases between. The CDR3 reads CASSSRAPRETQYF. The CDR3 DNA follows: TGTGCCAGCAGTAGCAGAGCCCCGCGGGAGACCCAGTACTTC.

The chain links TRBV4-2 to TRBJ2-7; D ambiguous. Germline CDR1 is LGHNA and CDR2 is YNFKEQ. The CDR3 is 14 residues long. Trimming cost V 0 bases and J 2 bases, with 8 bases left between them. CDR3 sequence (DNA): TGTGCCAGCAGCCAAGATGTGGGCCCCTACGAGCAGTACGTC. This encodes CASSQDVGPYEQYV.

CDR3 sequence: CASSRDQGNLEQYF. The CDR3 DNA is TGTGCCAGCAGTCGTGACCAGGGGAATCTCGAGCAGTACTTC. The chain combines TRBV12-3 or TRBV12-4 with TRBJ2-7, with D maybe TRBD1 (6 bases). Between the trimmed V and J ends, which lost 5 bases and 6 bases, there was a span of 17 bases. The CDR3 consists of 14 residues.

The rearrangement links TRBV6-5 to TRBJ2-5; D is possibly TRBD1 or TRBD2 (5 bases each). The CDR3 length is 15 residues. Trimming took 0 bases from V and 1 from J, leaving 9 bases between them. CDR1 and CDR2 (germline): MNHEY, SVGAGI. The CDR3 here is CASSYSGGTQETQYF. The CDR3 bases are TGTGCCAGCAGTTACTCTGGGGGAACCCAAGAGACCCAGTACTTC.

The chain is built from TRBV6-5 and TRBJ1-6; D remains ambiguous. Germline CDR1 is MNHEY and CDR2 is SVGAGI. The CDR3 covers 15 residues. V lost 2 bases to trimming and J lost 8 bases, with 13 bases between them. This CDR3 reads CASSYAVFSHSPLHF. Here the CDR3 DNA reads TGTGCCAGCAGTTACGCGGTCTTTAGTCATTCACCCCTCCACTTT.

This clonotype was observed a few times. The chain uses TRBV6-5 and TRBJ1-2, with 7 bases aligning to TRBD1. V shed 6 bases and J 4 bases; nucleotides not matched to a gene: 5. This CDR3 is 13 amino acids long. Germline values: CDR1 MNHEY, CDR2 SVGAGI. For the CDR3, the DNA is TGTGCCAGCAGCCCGGGACAGTCCTATGGCTACACCTTC. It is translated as CASSPGQSYGYTF.

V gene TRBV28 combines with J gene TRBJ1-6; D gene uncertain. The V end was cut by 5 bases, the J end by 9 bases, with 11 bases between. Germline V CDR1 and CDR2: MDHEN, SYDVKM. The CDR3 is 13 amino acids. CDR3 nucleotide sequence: TGTGCCAGCAGTCACGGGATAGGTTCACCCCTCCACTTT. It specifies CASSHGIGSPLHF.

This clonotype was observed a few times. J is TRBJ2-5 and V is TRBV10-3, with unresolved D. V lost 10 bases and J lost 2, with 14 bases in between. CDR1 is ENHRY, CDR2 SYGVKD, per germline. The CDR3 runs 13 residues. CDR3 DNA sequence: TGTGCCACAGGACGGAACCAGCAAGAGACCCAGTACTTC. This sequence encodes CATGRNQQETQYF.